The 26 T cell receptor beta chains presented below share a single source sample, sequenced in a study of persistence of HIV-infected CD4 T cells. An overlapping HIV-1 Gag peptide pool stimulated these cells at 0.95 to 1 ug/peptide/mL. Responding CD4+ T cells were sorted by upregulation of both CD40 ligand and CD69. Their cognate antigens are unknown. The libraries were made with immunoSEQ version 4 in survey mode. Only in-frame clones appear in the TCRdb table, and some are missing; sequencing was by immunoSEQ multiplex PCR. The sample has roughly 20,000 clones; 50% to 70% are singletons. The specimen comprised CD4+ T cells sorted from PBMCs after approximately 19-hour stimulation, sampled from a patient who received antiretroviral therapy. These receptors originate from an adult woman with HIV who was CMV-seropositive.

The chain carries TRBV25-1 and TRBJ1-2; 7 bases align to TRBD1. The CDR3 runs to 13 residues. Trimming took 3 bases from V and 10 from J; bases not matched to a gene: 8. Germline V lookup: CDR1 MGHDK, CDR2 SYGVNS. For the CDR3, the DNA is TGTGCCAGCAGTGATCCTCACAGGGGAAACTACACCTTC. It translates to CASSDPHRGNYTF.

On this clone itself: This CDR3 is also generated by other DNA sequences in the sample. J is TRBJ1-6 and V is TRBV10-1; TRBD1 is a possible D gene (5 bases). V shed 4 bases and J shed 7 bases, with 8 bases lying between them. CDR1 is WNHNN and CDR2 is SYGVQD in the germline V gene (reference sequence). The CDR3 loop spans 13 amino acids. CDR3 DNA sequence: TGCGCCAGCAGTGGGGGACCCAATTCACCCCTCCACTTT. Translated, it gives CASSGGPNSPLHF.

This clone was observed a handful of times. DNA of the CDR3: TGCGCCAGCAGTCCCTCGGGGCTGTATCAGCCCCAGCATTTT. Protein: CASSPSGLYQPQHF. The rearrangement links TRBV10-1 to TRBJ1-5, with D perhaps TRBD1 (5 bases). Germline lookup yields CDR1 WNHNN and CDR2 SYGVQD (reference sequence). The germline V and J ends were trimmed by 5 bases and 5 bases, with 13 bases remaining between them. The CDR3 consists of 14 residues.

The chain combines TRBV2 with TRBJ1-2; a possible D gene is TRBD1 (6 bases). This CDR3 comprises 15 residues. Germline-derived CDR1 and CDR2 are SNHLY and FYNNEI. V lost 4 bases and J lost 5, with 17 bases in between. The CDR3 loop reads CASSAGMGGAYGYTF. CDR3 sequence (DNA): TGTGCCAGCAGTGCGGGAATGGGGGGGGCTTATGGCTACACCTTC.

V is TRBV2 and J is TRBJ1-2; 7 bases match TRBD1. V lost 8 bases, J lost 3 bases, and 6 bases stayed unmatched. Germline CDR1 and CDR2: SNHLY and FYNNEI. This CDR3 spans 13 amino acids. CDR3 residues: CASHPGGDYGYTF. The CDR3 nucleotides are TGTGCCAGCCACCCAGGGGGGGACTATGGCTACACCTTC.

J is TRBJ2-7 and V is TRBV3-1 (or the pseudogene TRBV3-2); TRBD1 matches 7 bases. The trim removed 2 bases at V and 0 bases at J, leaving 7 bases unmatched. The germline gives CDR1 LGHDT, CDR2 YNNKEL (reference sequence). CDR3 size: 16 residues. The CDR3 DNA reads as TGTGCCAGCAGCCAACAGGCCGGGACAGCCTCCTACGAGCAGTACTTC. As protein: CASSQQAGTASYEQYF.

The gene calls are TRBV7-9 and TRBJ1-1, with D tentatively TRBD1 (6 bases). Germline V gene lookup returns CDR1 SEHNR and CDR2 FQNEAQ (reference sequence). The CDR3 has 17 amino acids. V was cut by 6 bases and J by 1 base, with 21 bases left in between. The CDR3 region is CASSLMGRGYRNTEAFF. The CDR3, as DNA: TGTGCCAGCAGTTTAATGGGCAGGGGTTATCGGAACACTGAAGCTTTCTTT. The variable domain in full, with the rest retrieved from reference TRBV7-9 and TRBJ1-1, is DTGVSQNPRHKITKRGQNVTFRCDPISEHNRLYWYRQTLGQGPEFLTYFQNEAQLEKSRLLSDRFSAERPKGSFSTLEIQRTEQGDSAMYLCASSLMGRGYRNTEAFFGQGTRLTVV.

This sequence joins TRBV28 and TRBJ1-6, with D perhaps TRBD1 (5 bases). Trimming removed 5 bases at V and 7 bases at J, with 15 bases between. This CDR3 comprises 15 residues. In germline, CDR1 is MDHEN, CDR2 SYDVKM. CDR3 region: CASSPLAGVNSPLHF. The DNA of the CDR3 is TGTGCCAGCAGTCCCCTCGCGGGGGTAAATTCACCCCTCCACTTT.

The chain combines TRBV19 with TRBJ2-3; D tentatively reads TRBD1 or TRBD2 (5 bases each). Germline CDR1 LNHDA, CDR2 SQIVND (reference sequence). The CDR3 loop spans 15 amino acids. V was pared by 3 bases and J by 1 base, with 11 bases between. CDR3 amino acids: CASSMDRGGTDTQYF. In DNA form, the CDR3 reads TGTGCCAGTAGTATGGATAGGGGAGGCACAGATACGCAGTATTTT.

The rearrangement links TRBV5-1 to TRBJ1-6; D unclear. Germline values: CDR1 SGHRS, CDR2 YFSETQ. V shed 0 bases and J shed 3 bases, with 7 bases lying between them. The length of the CDR3 is 15 residues. CDR3 nucleotides: TGCGCCAGCAGCTTGGAACGGAGCTATAATTCACCCCTCCACTTT. Protein product: CASSLERSYNSPLHF.

V is TRBV2 and J is TRBJ2-3; TRBD2 matches 8 bases. Germline V gene lookup returns CDR1 SNHLY and CDR2 FYNNEI. CDR3 length: 14 amino acids. V lost 10 bases and J lost 2; bases outside the gene matches: 8. The CDR3 DNA reads TGTGCCACCTCGGGGGGGACTTCCACAGATACGCAGTATTTT. It specifies CATSGGTSTDTQYF.

Concerning this clone itself: This sample also contains other DNA sequences that code for the same CDR3. The chain couples TRBV6-5 to TRBJ1-4, with unresolved D. This CDR3 spans 14 amino acids. Trimming took 2 bases from V and 4 from J, leaving 8 bases between them. Germline CDR1 and CDR2: MNHEY and SVGAGI. CDR3 nucleotide sequence: TGTGCCAGCAGTTACGGTCAGCATAATGAAAAACTGTTTTTT. Its protein product is CASSYGQHNEKLFF.

This chain links TRBV5-6 with TRBJ1-1, with 8 bases identical to TRBD1. CDR1 SGHDT and CDR2 YYEEEE come from the germline V gene. This CDR3 comprises 13 residues. V was pared by 2 bases and J by 10 bases, with 7 bases of the junction left unmatched. CDR3 amino acids: CASSLFRGQGAFF. The DNA for the CDR3 is TGTGCCAGCAGCTTATTCAGGGGGCAGGGAGCTTTCTTT.

The chain joins TRBV19 to TRBJ1-5; D ambiguous. V shed 7 bases and J shed 0 bases, with 7 bases lying between them. CDR3 size: 13 residues. Germline V gene sequence: CDR1 LNHDA, CDR2 SQIVND (reference sequence). CDR3 bases: TGTGCCAGTAACAGCTATAGCAATCAGCCCCAGCATTTT. It codes for CASNSYSNQPQHF.

Concerning this clone: Other DNA sequences of this sample code for an identical CDR3. The CDR3: CASSSTGGDSPLHF. The DNA for the CDR3 is TGCGCCAGCAGCTCAACAGGGGGAGATTCACCCCTCCACTTT. This rearrangement joins TRBV5-1 to TRBJ1-6; 8 nucleotides line up with TRBD1. Germline CDR1 is SGHRS and CDR2 is YFSETQ. The CDR3 runs 14 residues. Losses at the gene ends were 3 bases for V and 8 bases for J; bases not matched to a gene: 4.

This clone was observed once. The chain carries TRBV9 and TRBJ2-7; the match to TRBD2 covers 7 bases. V was pared by 4 bases and J by 2 bases, with 9 bases of the junction left unmatched. The CDR3 extends over 15 amino acids. Germline V gene lookup returns CDR1 SGDLS and CDR2 YYNGEE. DNA of the CDR3: TGTGCCAGCAGCCTAAAGACTAGCCCGACCTACGAGCAGTACTTC. Its translation is CASSLKTSPTYEQYF.

The chain links TRBV19 to TRBJ2-6, with 8 bases matching TRBD1. Germline V lookup: CDR1 LNHDA, CDR2 SQIVND (reference sequence). The CDR3 runs to 16 residues. Germline trimming cut 6 bases from V and 4 bases from J; bases unmatched to any gene: 8. CDR3 residues: CASSDRGLWGANVLTF. Here the CDR3 DNA reads TGTGCCAGTAGCGACAGGGGCCTTTGGGGGGCCAACGTCCTGACTTTC.

The CDR3, as DNA: TGCGCCAGCAGCTTAGAGGGTAATCTGGTCACTGAAGCTTTCTTT. Residues: CASSLEGNLVTEAFF. V gene TRBV5-1 combines with J gene TRBJ1-1; D is undetermined. V shed 2 bases and J shed 4 bases, with 15 bases lying between them. The CDR3 sequence is 15 residues long. Looked up from germline, CDR1 is SGHRS and CDR2 is YFSETQ.

The J gene is TRBJ2-7, the V gene TRBV27; 14 positions match TRBD2. Germline V gene sequence: CDR1 MNHEY, CDR2 SMNVEV (reference sequence). Germline trimming cut 3 bases from V and 0 bases from J; bases unmatched to any gene: 4. The CDR3 loop spans 17 amino acids. The CDR3 nucleotides read TGTGCCAGCAGTTTTGGACTAGCGGGGGGTCCCTCCTACGAGCAGTACTTC. It yields the protein CASSFGLAGGPSYEQYF.

The chain is built from TRBV11-2 and TRBJ1-6, with D hard to call. This CDR3 region has 19 residues. Looked up from germline, CDR1 is SGHAT and CDR2 is FQNNGV. V lost 2 bases, J lost 0 bases, and 17 bases lay in between. The CDR3 spells CASSLWGAGPSSYNSPLHF. CDR3 DNA: TGTGCCAGCAGCTTATGGGGTGCGGGTCCAAGCTCCTATAATTCACCCCTCCACTTT. Full variable domain (remainder filled in from reference TRBV11-2 and TRBJ1-6): EAGVAQSPRYKIIEKRQSVAFWCNPISGHATLYWYQQILGQGPKLLIQFQNNGVVDDSQLPKDRFSAERLKGVDSTLKIQPAKLEDSAVYLCASSLWGAGPSSYNSPLHFGNGTRLTVT.

This clone has just a few counts. The V gene is TRBV9, the J gene TRBJ2-2; D possibly corresponds to TRBD1 (5 bases). This CDR3 spans 14 amino acids. In germline, CDR1 is SGDLS, CDR2 YYNGEE. Trimming left V 7 bases short and J 3 bases short, with 13 bases between. The CDR3 here is CASRPRAYTGELFF. Written as DNA, the CDR3 is TGTGCCAGCCGTCCCAGGGCGTACACCGGGGAGCTGTTTTTT.

By proportion, this clone is medium-sized. The V and J genes are TRBV7-9 and TRBJ1-2; D not resolved. Germline V gene lookup returns CDR1 SEHNR and CDR2 FQNEAQ (reference sequence). The CDR3 runs to 14 residues. V was trimmed by 5 bases and J by 2 bases, leaving 12 bases between them. CDR3 residues: CASSEVVPNYGYTF. CDR3 coding DNA: TGTGCCAGCAGCGAGGTGGTTCCCAACTATGGCTACACCTTC.

This clone was counted a single time. The chain has TRBV10-1 and TRBJ2-3, with a possible D match to TRBD2 (6 bases). V lost 2 bases to trimming and J lost 7 bases, with 16 bases between them. CDR3 size: 15 residues. Germline V gives CDR1 WNHNN, CDR2 SYGVQD (reference sequence). CDR3 DNA: TGCGCCAGCAGTGAGGCGGGACTGGGCATGAATACGCAGTATTTT. As protein: CASSEAGLGMNTQYF.

V is TRBV19 and J is TRBJ1-2, with D unresolved. The ends were cut back, 4 bases at V and 4 bases at J, with 7 bases in the middle. The length of the CDR3 is 12 residues. Germline V gene sequence: CDR1 LNHDA, CDR2 SQIVND (reference sequence). In DNA form, the CDR3 reads TGTGCCAGTAGTAATGGACGCTATGGCTACACCTTC. This translates into CASSNGRYGYTF.

This chain's CDR3 is CASSTSSTDTQYF. DNA of the CDR3: TGTGCCAGTAGTACTAGTTCCACAGATACGCAGTATTTT. V usage is TRBV19 and J usage is TRBJ2-3, with D hard to call. The CDR3 consists of 13 residues. Germline V gene sequence: CDR1 LNHDA, CDR2 SQIVND (reference sequence). V was clipped by 4 bases and J by 2 bases, with 7 bases between them. Filled out from reference TRBV19 and TRBJ2-3, the complete variable domain reads DGGITQSPKYLFRKEGQNVTLSCEQNLNHDAMYWYRQDPGQGLRLIYYSQIVNDFQKGDIAEGYSVSREKKESFPLTVTSAQKNPTAFYLCASSTSSTDTQYFGPGTRLTVL.

This clone is medium-sized by share. The chain carries TRBV6-1 and TRBJ1-4; no definite D call. Trimming pared 2 bases from V and 0 bases from J, leaving 7 bases between. The CDR3 is 15 amino acids. Germline CDR1 MNHNS, CDR2 SASEGT. The CDR3 DNA sequence: TGTGCCAGCAGTGAACAAGTCACAACTAATGAAAAACTGTTTTTT. Its translation is CASSEQVTTNEKLFF.